One sample yielded the 7 T cell receptor beta chains listed below, sequenced in a study of blood T cell repertoires in COVID-19. This table comes from immunoSEQ multiplex PCR, and its TCRdb copy is limited to in-frame clones, with some not included. The repertoire consists of about 200,000 clones, with 90% occurring once and the leading ten covering 1.2%. Material for sequencing was PBMCs or T cells enriched from blood (not recorded which). The receptors were sampled from a young man who had recovered from COVID-19.

This clone was observed a single time. The rearrangement uses TRBV21-1 and TRBJ2-2; no DNA check was done on the table's D call, TRBD2. TRBV21-1 is described as a pseudogene. The CDR3 covers 21 residues. This chain's CDR3 is CASSKSVVELAGIANTGELFF. The DNA for the CDR3 is TGTGCCAGCAGCAAATCAGTGGTCGAGCTAGCGGGGATCGCGAACACCGGGGAGCTGTTTTTT.

The table lists this clone with a few counts. The chain combines TRBV7-2 with TRBJ1-1, with D possibly TRBD1 on 6 matching bases. Germline values: CDR1 SGHTA, CDR2 FQGNSA. Trimming cost V 7 bases and J 7 bases, with 16 bases left between them. This CDR3 is built from 13 residues. Written as DNA, the CDR3 is TGTGCCAGCATAGCGACAGGACCCCTTGAAGCTTTCTTT. Amino acids: CASIATGPLEAFF.

The V call is TRBV5-1, the J call TRBJ2-3, with TRBD2 matching over 9 bases. CDR3 size: 14 residues. The junction had 3 bases not matched to a gene; V was cut back by 4 bases and J by 3 bases. Germline V gene lookup returns CDR1 SGHRS and CDR2 YFSETQ. CDR3 in amino acids: CASSAGGQTDTQYF. DNA of the CDR3: TGCGCCAGCAGCGCGGGGGGGCAGACAGATACGCAGTATTTT.

The V and J genes are TRBV7-9 and TRBJ1-2, with a tentative D call TRBD1 (5 bases). The germline V gene has CDR1 SEHNR and CDR2 FQNEAQ (reference sequence). Trimming removed 2 bases at V and 9 bases at J, with 10 bases between. The CDR3 covers 12 residues. The CDR3 bases are TGTGCCAGCAGCTTACTTGACAGTAGCTACACCTTC. Its protein is CASSLLDSSYTF.

The V call is TRBV7-9, the J call TRBJ1-3; tentatively, D is TRBD1 (6 bases). The CDR3 sequence is 14 residues long. Trimming took off 5 bases at V and 4 bases at J, with 12 bases between the two ends. Germline V gene lookup returns CDR1 SEHNR and CDR2 FQNEAQ (reference sequence). CDR3 coding DNA: TGTGCCAGCAGCCCCGGGACACGGGGAAACACCATATATTTT. Protein product: CASSPGTRGNTIYF.

The chain has TRBV6-5 and TRBJ1-3, with a possible D match to TRBD1 (5 bases). Germline loops: CDR1 MNHEY, CDR2 SVGAGI. CDR3 length: 14 amino acids. V shed 0 bases and J shed 7 bases, with 10 bases lying between them. In nucleotides, the CDR3 is TGTGCCAGCAGTTACTCGACCGGGGGTAACACCATATATTTT. Its translation: CASSYSTGGNTIYF.

This rearrangement joins TRBV27 to TRBJ1-2; no clear D gene. V lost 5 bases to trimming and J lost 0 bases, with 7 bases between them. Germline V gene data show CDR1 as MNHEY and CDR2 as SMNVEV (reference sequence). The CDR3 sequence is 13 residues long. DNA of the CDR3: TGTGCCAGCAGTGCCCGAGCTAACTATGGCTACACCTTC. Translation gives CASSARANYGYTF.